This T cell receptor beta chain comes out of a study of T cell repertoires in cytomegalovirus infection. At the level of the study: Shared public TCR beta signatures pointed to both CMV infection and a matching HLA type. Findings and caveats of the study: In two of eight donors, the top clonotype was HLA-C-restricted CMV-specific. Of the TCR beta families, the public ones yielded a cumulative frequency that identified carriers of CMV plus the relevant HLA.

The CDR3 spans 17 residues. The germline CDR1 and CDR2 sequences are DFQATT and SNEGSKA (reference sequence). Trimming removed 0 bases from V and 5 bases from J; junction bases left unmatched: 9. Details on this clonotype: The antigen is undetermined.

TCRdb reprocessed the reads via MiXCR and lists one record per CDR3 protein. The top ten hold around 2.8% of the sample, which has roughly 720,000 distinct CDR3 sequences, less than 40% seen once. The V gene is TRBV20-1, the J gene TRBJ2-7; 14 nucleotides agree with TRBD2. This receptor was taken from a human donor in good health (CMV status not recorded). Some clones in this sample may be carry-over from other donors' samples. Sequencing input: PBMCs. The chain's CDR3 is CSAREGTSGRKGNEQYF. The CDR3, as DNA: TGCAGTGCTAGAGAAGGGACTAGCGGGAGAAAAGGGAACGAGCAGTACTTC.